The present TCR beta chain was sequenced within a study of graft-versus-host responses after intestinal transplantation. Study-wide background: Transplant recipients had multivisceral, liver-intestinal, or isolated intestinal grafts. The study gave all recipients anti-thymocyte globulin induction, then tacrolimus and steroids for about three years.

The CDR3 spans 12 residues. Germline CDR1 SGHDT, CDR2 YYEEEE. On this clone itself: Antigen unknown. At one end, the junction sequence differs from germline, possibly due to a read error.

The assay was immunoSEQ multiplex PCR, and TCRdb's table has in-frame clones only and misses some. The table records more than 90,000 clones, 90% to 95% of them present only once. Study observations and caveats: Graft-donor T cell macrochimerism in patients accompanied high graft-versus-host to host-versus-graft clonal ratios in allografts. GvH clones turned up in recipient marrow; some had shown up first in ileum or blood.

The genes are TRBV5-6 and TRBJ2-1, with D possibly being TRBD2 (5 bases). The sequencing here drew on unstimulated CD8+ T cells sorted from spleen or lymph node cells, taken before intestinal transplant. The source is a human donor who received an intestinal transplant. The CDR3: CASTGSPDEQFF. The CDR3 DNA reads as TGTGCGAGCACGGGAAGCCCCGATGAGCAGTTCTTC. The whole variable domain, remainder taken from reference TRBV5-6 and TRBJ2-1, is DAGVTQSPTHLIKTRGQQVTLRCSPKSGHDTVSWYQQALGQGPQFIFQYYEEEERQRGNFPDRFSGHQFPNYSSELNVNALLLGDSALYLCASTGSPDEQFFGPGTRLTVL.